The sequence of this TCR beta chain was determined in a study of brain metastases from non-small cell lung cancer. The V end was cut by 2 bases, the J end by 8 bases, with 15 bases between. The CDR3 has 14 amino acids. From germline, CDR1 is MNHEY and CDR2 SVGEGT. Using immunoSEQ multiplex PCR, the repertoire was profiled, and TCRdb retains in-frame clones only, with some absent. The sample holds roughly 4,500 clones, around 91% seen once. The sample consisted of primary lung tumor tissue. The source is a donor at least 40 years old with non-small cell lung cancer. The genes are TRBV6-2 or TRBV6-3 and TRBJ1-1; D is uncertain. This CDR3 reads CASSYSPHTFEAFF. The DNA for the CDR3 is TGTGCCAGCAGTTACAGCCCACACACGTTCGAAGCTTTCTTT.